This TCR beta chain was observed in a study of cytomegalovirus exposure and HLA in healthy donors. The PCR used 60 Vbeta and 13 Jbeta primers. Repertoires were generated with immunoSEQ multiplex PCR, while TCRdb's copy carries only in-frame clones and drops some. The data show around 100,000 clones, 7.6% seen once. On this clone itself: At one boundary the junction diverges from the germline segment, which might be a read error. Other DNA sequences in the same sample also yield this CDR3.

Sequences were obtained from PBMCs. This TCR was sampled from a man aged 45-65 years in good health and CMV-seronegative.

The chain's CDR3 is CASSPGLDEKLFF. The CDR3, as DNA: TGCGCCAGCAGCCCGGGACTTGATGAAAAGCTGTTTTTT. The chain carries TRBV5-1 and TRBJ1-4; D may be TRBD1 (5 bases). CDR3 size: 13 residues. The germline V gene has CDR1 SGHRS and CDR2 YFSETQ.